This entry lists 32 T cell receptor beta chains sequenced from one sample in a study of blood T cell repertoires in COVID-19. Profiled with immunoSEQ multiplex PCR; TCRdb holds only in-frame clones, not every one. This sample has 160,000 or so clones, with more than 80% found just once. What was sequenced was peripheral blood. All receptors come from a man aged 60 to 75 with acute or convalescent COVID-19.

CDR3 nucleotide sequence: TGTGCCAGCAGTCCGGGACAGGGGGGATCCTACAATGAGCAGTTCTTC. This sequence encodes CASSPGQGGSYNEQFF. V and J are TRBV27 and TRBJ2-1, with 11 bases that match TRBD1. The CDR3 is 16 residues long. The germline CDR1 and CDR2 sequences are MNHEY and SMNVEV (reference sequence). After removal of 5 bases from V and 1 base from J, the junction contained 4 bases not matched to a gene.

V usage is TRBV27 and J usage is TRBJ2-1; 9 bases line up with TRBD1. The CDR3 sequence is 14 residues long. V lost 7 bases, J lost 3 bases, and 4 bases stayed unmatched. The germline V gene has CDR1 MNHEY and CDR2 SMNVEV (reference sequence). The CDR3 DNA follows: TGTGCCAGCAAACCGGGACAGGGCTACAATGAGCAGTTCTTC. Protein product: CASKPGQGYNEQFF.

CDR3 sequence (DNA): TGTGCCAGCAAGGGACAGAGCTCCTATAATTCACCCCTCCACTTT. As protein: CASKGQSSYNSPLHF. The rearrangement joins TRBV25-1 to TRBJ1-6; 7 nucleotides agree with TRBD1. This CDR3 region has 15 residues. From germline, CDR1 is MGHDK and CDR2 SYGVNS. V trimming: 7 bases; J trimming: 0 bases; junction bases outside the gene matches: 3.

The CDR3 DNA reads TGTGCCAGCAGCGCAAAATCCCGGGACAGGGTAAATACCGGGGAGCTGTTTTTT. It yields the protein CASSAKSRDRVNTGELFF. V gene TRBV9 combines with J gene TRBJ2-2; 9 nucleotides line up with TRBD1. Germline V lookup: CDR1 SGDLS, CDR2 YYNGEE. Trimming at V came to 3 bases and at J to 5 bases, leaving 14 bases not matched to a gene. The CDR3 sequence is 18 residues long. The full variable domain, with the rest looked up from reference TRBV9 and TRBJ2-2, is DSGVTQTPKHLITATGQRVTLRCSPRSGDLSVYWYQQSLDQGLQFLIQYYNGEERAKGNILERFSAQQFPDLHSELNLSSLELGDSALYFCASSAKSRDRVNTGELFFGEGSRLTVL.

The V and J genes are TRBV5-5 and TRBJ1-5, with D possibly TRBD1 on 5 matching bases. V shed 5 bases and J shed 7 bases, with 19 bases lying between them. This CDR3 is built from 15 residues. Looked up from germline, CDR1 is SGHKS and CDR2 is YYEKEE (reference sequence). The CDR3 DNA sequence: TGTGCCAGCAGTCCGGAGGGGATCTCGTCACAGCCCCAGCATTTT. Protein: CASSPEGISSQPQHF.

This clone was found once. The chain has TRBV7-2 and TRBJ1-5, with a weak D call TRBD1 (6 bases). The V end lost 1 base, the J end lost 6 bases, and 13 bases lay between the germline ends. This CDR3 has 15 residues. Per germline, CDR1 SGHTA and CDR2 FQGNSA. In DNA, the CDR3 is TGTGCCAGCAGCTTAGGGGACATTCGAGCTCAGCCCCAGCATTTT. Amino acids: CASSLGDIRAQPQHF.

This clone was detected only once. Distinct nucleotide sequences in the sample also encode this CDR3. The chain joins TRBV2 to TRBJ1-1; TRBD1 agrees at 7 bases. Germline CDR1 SNHLY, CDR2 FYNNEI. The CDR3 sequence is 14 residues long. Germline trimming cut 5 bases from V and 1 base from J; bases unmatched to any gene: 4. CDR3 residues: CASSPQGSNTEAFF. The CDR3 DNA follows: TGTGCCAGCAGTCCACAGGGGTCGAACACTGAAGCTTTCTTT.

J is TRBJ2-6 and V is TRBV27; no definite D call. The CDR3 has 17 residues. Germline V gene sequence: CDR1 MNHEY, CDR2 SMNVEV (reference sequence). The germline V and J ends were trimmed by 0 bases and 0 bases, with 9 bases remaining between them. The CDR3 bases are TGTGCCAGCAGTTTATCGACCGGAGACTCTGGGGCCAACGTCCTGACTTTC. Encoded protein: CASSLSTGDSGANVLTF.

This clone was counted a single time. CDR3: CATSRDSGLRGSPLHF. The CDR3 DNA reads as TGTGCCACCAGCAGAGATAGTGGGCTTAGGGGTTCACCCCTCCACTTT. J is TRBJ1-6 and V is TRBV15; D is possibly TRBD1 (5 bases). CDR1 LNHNV and CDR2 YYDKDF come from the germline V gene (reference sequence). The ends were cut back, 0 bases at V and 9 bases at J, with 15 bases in the middle. The CDR3 has 16 residues.

CDR3 sequence reads: CASSPGQGYYGYTF. The CDR3 nucleotides read TGTGCCAGCAGTCCGGGACAGGGGTACTATGGCTACACCTTC. This chain connects TRBV4-2 to TRBJ1-2; the match to TRBD1 covers 10 bases. After removal of 6 bases from V and 3 bases from J, the junction contained 4 bases not matched to a gene. This CDR3 is built from 14 residues. In germline, CDR1 is LGHNA, CDR2 YNFKEQ.

This clone was picked up one time. The chain couples TRBV5-5 to TRBJ1-1; 10 positions match TRBD1. The CDR3 is 17 residues long. J was trimmed by 0 bases and V by 1 base; bases with no gene match: 6. Looked up from germline, CDR1 is SGHKS and CDR2 is YYEKEE (reference sequence). In DNA form, the CDR3 reads TGTGCCAGCAGCTTGTCGGGACAGGGGAGTTTGAACACTGAAGCTTTCTTT. This encodes CASSLSGQGSLNTEAFF.

V and J are TRBV19 and TRBJ1-2, with 7 bases fitting TRBD1. Germline assignment: CDR1 LNHDA and CDR2 SQIVND (reference sequence). CDR3 length: 16 residues. V shed 4 bases, J shed 4 bases, and the junction held 12 bases outside the gene matches. The CDR3 DNA follows: TGTGCCAGTAGTACGATTGGGACAGAACAATTCTATGGCTACACCTTC. It is translated as CASSTIGTEQFYGYTF.

The V gene is TRBV12-3 or TRBV12-4, the J gene TRBJ1-1; unclear D gene. This CDR3 is built from 12 residues. V lost 3 bases, J lost 8 bases, and 10 bases lay in between. CDR3 DNA sequence: TGTGCCAGCAGTTTGGGCAGCCAAGAAGCTTTCTTT. This gives the protein CASSLGSQEAFF.

The chain links TRBV7-7 to TRBJ2-3; 9 bases line up with TRBD2. Trimming at V came to 5 bases and at J to 3 bases, leaving 6 bases not matched to a gene. Germline assignment: CDR1 SSHAT and CDR2 FNYEAQ (reference sequence). The CDR3 sequence is 15 residues long. CDR3 protein: CASSPRAGGTDTQYF. DNA for the CDR3: TGTGCCAGCAGCCCGCGGGCGGGGGGGACAGATACGCAGTATTTT.

The chain's CDR3 is CACGTGSTDTQYF. CDR3 sequence (DNA): TGTGCTTGCGGGACAGGGAGCACAGATACGCAGTATTTT. This chain connects TRBV7-9 to TRBJ2-3; 9 bases map to TRBD1. CDR3 size: 13 residues. Germline V gene lookup returns CDR1 SEHNR and CDR2 FQNEAQ (reference sequence).

This chain joins TRBV4-2 and TRBJ1-4; 8 positions agree with TRBD1. Losses at the gene ends were 3 bases for V and 0 bases for J; bases not matched to a gene: 9. The CDR3 consists of 18 residues. Germline values: CDR1 LGHNA, CDR2 YNFKEQ. In DNA form, the CDR3 reads TGTGCCAGCAGCCAGGTCCGAGGACAGGGAGCAACTAATGAAAAACTGTTTTTT. It translates to CASSQVRGQGATNEKLFF.

The chain uses TRBV19 and TRBJ1-1; possible D gene TRBD1, 6 bases. The V and J ends lost 4 bases and 6 bases respectively, with 15 bases between them. In germline, CDR1 is LNHDA, CDR2 SQIVND (reference sequence). The CDR3 covers 14 residues. CDR3 DNA: TGTGCCAGTAGTAGGGCCAGGGGAGCAGCTGAAGCTTTCTTT. Translation: CASSRARGAAEAFF.

The chain recombines TRBV7-9 with TRBJ1-2, with D maybe TRBD1 (5 bases). V was trimmed by 1 base and J by 4 bases, leaving 19 bases between them. The CDR3 contains 17 residues. The germline V gene encodes CDR1 SEHNR and CDR2 FQNEAQ (reference sequence). The CDR3 region is CASSLGGARRDLYGYTF. The CDR3 DNA follows: TGTGCCAGCAGCTTAGGGGGCGCAAGGAGGGACCTCTATGGCTACACCTTC.

This chain joins TRBV9 and TRBJ1-1; D remains unclear. The CDR3 covers 11 residues. Per the germline V gene, CDR1 is SGDLS and CDR2 is YYNGEE. V lost 7 bases to trimming and J lost 1 base, with 5 bases between them. In DNA, the CDR3 is TGTGCCAGCTCAGGGAACACTGAAGCTTTCTTT. Protein product: CASSGNTEAFF.

The chain has TRBV2 and TRBJ1-6; D possibly corresponds to TRBD1 (6 bases). CDR3 length: 15 amino acids. V was pared by 7 bases and J by 7 bases, with 17 bases between. Germline CDR1 and CDR2: SNHLY and FYNNEI. DNA of the CDR3: TGTGCCAGCACTCAGCAGGGGTTTTCGAATTCACCCCTCCACTTT. Protein sequence: CASTQQGFSNSPLHF.

Regarding this clone: Other DNA sequences in the sample encode the same CDR3. CDR3 amino acids: CASSEAPNQPQHF. CDR3 DNA sequence: TGTGCCAGCAGTGAAGCCCCTAATCAGCCCCAGCATTTT. This rearrangement joins TRBV6-1 to TRBJ1-5; D is unresolved. The CDR3 contains 13 residues. Germline CDR1 and CDR2: MNHNS and SASEGT. Trimming left V 0 bases short and J 4 bases short, with 4 bases between.

The chain has TRBV19 and TRBJ1-2; D ambiguous. In germline, CDR1 is LNHDA, CDR2 SQIVND (reference sequence). V gave up 6 bases and J gave up 1 base, with 9 bases separating them. The CDR3 runs 13 residues. The CDR3, as DNA: TGTGCCAGTAGACCGACTTATAACTATGGCTACACCTTC. Translation gives CASRPTYNYGYTF.

The rearrangement uses TRBV29-1 and TRBJ1-2, with D hard to call. There are 14 residues in the CDR3. Germline V gives CDR1 SQVTM, CDR2 ANQGSEA. V lost 6 bases and J lost 2, with 16 bases in between. CDR3: CSVPVVEGNYGYTF. As DNA, the CDR3 is TGCAGCGTGCCCGTGGTGGAGGGCAACTATGGCTACACCTTC.

The V call is TRBV30, the J call TRBJ2-1; 8 bases are a match to TRBD2. Germline V gives CDR1 GTSNPN, CDR2 SVGIG (reference sequence). The CDR3 covers 15 residues. The J segment lost 4 bases and the V segment lost 4 bases, leaving 9 bases of the junction unmatched. CDR3 residues: CAWTVGAGGYNEQFF. The CDR3 region has the DNA TGTGCCTGGACCGTAGGGGCGGGGGGTTACAATGAGCAGTTCTTC.

This clone was detected only a few times. The gene calls are TRBV5-1 and TRBJ1-4; TRBD1 agrees at 11 bases. CDR1 SGHRS and CDR2 YFSETQ come from the germline V gene. The CDR3 runs to 16 residues. Trimming cost V 1 base and J 4 bases; bases outside gene matches: 3. The CDR3 bases are TGCGCCAGCAGCTTGTTTGGGACAGGGGGTAATGAAAAACTGTTTTTT. It specifies CASSLFGTGGNEKLFF.

This clone was detected once. The V and J genes are TRBV2 and TRBJ1-6, with 11 bases that match TRBD1. Unmatched junction bases numbered 3, after V lost 4 bases and J lost 10 bases. Per the germline V gene, CDR1 is SNHLY and CDR2 is FYNNEI. The CDR3 spans 14 residues. The CDR3 DNA is TGTGCCAGCAGTGCCGGGACAGGGGGATCACCCCTCCACTTT. This gives the protein CASSAGTGGSPLHF.

This clone was recorded many times. The chain uses TRBV27 and TRBJ1-2; D is unclear. V was trimmed by 4 bases and J by 2 bases, leaving 17 bases between them. The germline CDR1 and CDR2 sequences are MNHEY and SMNVEV (reference sequence). The length of the CDR3 is 16 residues. CDR3 loop: CASSSTFTTGNYGYTF. The DNA of the CDR3 is TGTGCCAGCAGTTCTACCTTTACTACCGGGAACTATGGCTACACCTTC.

The V call is TRBV6-2 or TRBV6-3, the J call TRBJ1-5; 10 nucleotides match TRBD1. V lost 2 bases to trimming and J lost 4 bases; unmatched junction nucleotides: 5. Germline V gene sequence: CDR1 MNHEY, CDR2 SVGEGT. The CDR3 extends over 16 amino acids. This CDR3 reads CASSYIGTGVNQPQHF. The CDR3 nucleotides read TGTGCCAGCAGTTACATCGGGACAGGGGTGAATCAGCCCCAGCATTTT.

V and J are TRBV10-3 and TRBJ2-3; 7 bases match TRBD1. Trimming took 5 bases from V and 2 from J; bases not matched to a gene: 4. This CDR3 region has 14 residues. Germline V lookup: CDR1 ENHRY, CDR2 SYGVKD. As DNA, the CDR3 is TGTGCCATCAGTTGGGGACAGACCACAGATACGCAGTATTTT. Amino acids: CAISWGQTTDTQYF.

CDR3 bases: TGCGCCAGCAGCTCGGAGAGGGGGCAGGGTACTGAAGCTTTCTTT. Protein product: CASSSERGQGTEAFF. The chain joins TRBV5-1 to TRBJ1-1; 7 bases fit TRBD1. Germline CDR1 is SGHRS and CDR2 is YFSETQ. CDR3 length equals 15 residues. V lost 3 bases to trimming and J lost 5 bases; unmatched junction nucleotides: 10.

The rearrangement joins TRBV2 to TRBJ1-6; a possible D gene is TRBD1 (6 bases). V lost 3 bases and J 7 bases, leaving 16 bases between the germline ends. The CDR3 spans 16 residues. The germline gives CDR1 SNHLY, CDR2 FYNNEI. CDR3 region: CASSDGTLTTNSPLHF. The CDR3 DNA sequence: TGTGCCAGCAGTGATGGGACACTCACCACCAATTCACCCCTCCACTTT.

The CDR3 DNA is TGTGCCAGCAGCGTAGGGTGGCATCCCAATGAAAAACTGTTTTTT. Translation gives CASSVGWHPNEKLFF. This chain uses TRBV9 with TRBJ1-4; D is unresolved. The CDR3 has 15 amino acids. Trimming removed 0 bases from V and 5 bases from J, with 11 bases in between. Germline CDR1 is SGDLS and CDR2 is YYNGEE.